This TCR beta chain was captured in a study of CD8+ T cells in alopecia areata. Study in general: Oral tofacitinib (5 to 10 mg twice daily) was administered to treated patients. Study results and caveats: Scalp sample data also include resident alphabeta T cells from normal skin.

Extracted RNA was reverse transcribed, and the resulting cDNA served as sequencing template. Only in-frame clones appear in the TCRdb table, and some are missing; sequencing was by immunoSEQ multiplex PCR. Of approximately 89,000 clones listed, 35% to 50% are singletons. Germline V gene data show CDR1 as SQVTM and CDR2 as ANQGSEA. The CDR3 length is 13 residues. V lost 4 bases, J lost 7 bases, and 7 bases stayed unmatched. Comment on this clone: Its antigen is not known.

Alopecia areata patients gave lesional scalp punch biopsies and peripheral blood samples. The genes are TRBV29-1 and TRBJ2-7; TRBD2 agrees at 10 bases. This clonotype originated in a human donor with alopecia areata. The sequenced sample was CD4+ T cells sorted from blood. The CDR3 loop reads CSVGGLAYKEQYF. CDR3 sequence (DNA): TGCAGCGTTGGGGGACTAGCGTATAAAGAGCAGTACTTC.